The rows below give T cell receptor beta chains drawn from one sample of a study of a mutant IDH1 vaccine in newly diagnosed glioma. These receptors lack a known antigen. Only in-frame clones appear in the TCRdb table, and some are missing; sequencing was by immunoSEQ multiplex PCR. Among about 65,000 clones, roughly 79% were seen once, and the ten largest hold roughly 5.3%. Sample: PBMCs, taken from a glioma patient whose treatment included an IDH1 peptide vaccine. These receptors all come from a man in his forties with glioma. Both conserved end residues are part of each CDR3. The D gene is left open where the match is weak. Clone size is given for some rows only: seen once, a few or many times, or a class if the clone is expanded.

j_call v_call d_call clone_size cdr3_aa cdr3_nt
TRBJ2-7 TRBV10-1 TRBD2 once CASSASGGERSYEQYF TGCGCCAGCAGCGCTAGCGGGGGAGAACGGTCCTACGAGCAGTACTTC
TRBJ1-2 TRBV27 NA few CASRLNTQLDYGYTF TGTGCCAGCCGATTAAACACTCAACTGGACTATGGCTACACCTTC
TRBJ2-7 TRBV18 TRBD1 once CASSPKGTGSYEQYF TGTGCCAGCTCACCAAAAGGGACAGGGTCCTACGAGCAGTACTTC
TRBJ1-5 TRBV19 TRBD1 NA CASRDREAQPQHF TGTGCCAGTAGGGACAGGGAGGCTCAGCCCCAGCATTTT
TRBJ1-5 TRBV6-5 NA NA CASQGSNQPQHF TGTGCCAGCCAGGGGAGCAATCAGCCCCAGCATTTT
TRBJ1-1 TRBV27 NA NA CATQFRIDTEAFF TGTGCCACCCAGTTTCGTATAGACACTGAAGCTTTCTTT
TRBJ2-3 TRBV9 NA NA CASRGAGADTQYF TGTGCCAGCAGGGGGGCAGGAGCAGATACGCAGTATTTT
TRBJ1-1 TRBV7-8 NA NA CASSRGSNTEAFF TGTGCCAGCAGCCGGGGCTCAAACACTGAAGCTTTCTTT
TRBJ2-3 TRBV27 NA NA CASSLRQGTDTQYF TGTGCCAGCAGTTTAAGGCAGGGGACAGATACGCAGTATTTT
TRBJ2-7 TRBV7-2 NA NA CASSPRQALSYEQYF TGTGCCAGCAGCCCCCGACAGGCGCTCTCCTACGAGCAGTACTTC
TRBJ2-2 TRBV5-1 NA NA CASSFDGVDTGELFF TGCGCCAGCAGCTTTGACGGGGTGGACACCGGGGAGCTGTTTTTT
TRBJ2-3 TRBV9 NA NA CASSVIGGPDTQYF TGTGCCAGCAGCGTCATAGGGGGGCCAGATACGCAGTATTTT
TRBJ2-1 TRBV4-3 NA NA CASSQERSLPYNEQFF TGCGCCAGCAGCCAAGAGCGCAGCTTACCCTACAATGAGCAGTTCTTC
TRBJ2-7 TRBV6-5 NA once CASSYSRAGGIYEQYF TGTGCCAGCAGTTACTCCCGGGCAGGGGGGATCTACGAGCAGTACTTC
TRBJ1-5 TRBV30 NA few CAWTRGGSGQPQHF TGTGCCTGGACCCGGGGGGGAAGTGGGCAGCCCCAGCATTTT
TRBJ2-1 TRBV5-1 TRBD1 NA CASSLGDRANNEQFF TGCGCCAGCAGCTTGGGGGACAGGGCCAACAATGAGCAGTTCTTC
TRBJ1-1 TRBV10-3 NA few CAILANTEAFF TGTGCCATCTTGGCGAACACTGAAGCTTTCTTT
TRBJ2-1 TRBV5-8 NA NA CASSFGTPAYNEQFF TGTGCCAGCAGCTTCGGAACCCCGGCCTACAATGAGCAGTTCTTC
TRBJ2-2 TRBV6-1 NA NA CASSEVVLAASGELFF TGTGCCAGCAGTGAAGTGGTTTTGGCAGCTTCCGGGGAGCTGTTTTTT
TRBJ2-1 TRBV14 NA NA CASSQEVIQFF TGTGCCAGCAGCCAAGAGGTGATACAGTTCTTC
TRBJ1-2 TRBV10-3 TRBD1 NA CAISESRDRPTYGYTF TGTGCCATCAGTGAGTCCCGGGACAGACCCACCTATGGCTACACCTTC
TRBJ2-7 TRBV11-2 NA NA CASSPAFQGEQYF TGTGCCAGCAGCCCGGCATTCCAGGGCGAGCAGTACTTC
TRBJ2-5 TRBV4-1 NA once CASSQEETQYF TGCGCCAGCAGCCAAGAAGAGACCCAGTACTTC
TRBJ2-7 TRBV6-1 TRBD2 NA CASTLLAGGPYEQYF TGTGCCAGCACCCTACTAGCGGGGGGGCCTTACGAGCAGTACTTC
TRBJ2-1 TRBV7-9 NA NA CASSLAGDYNEQFF TGTGCCAGCAGCTTAGCGGGAGATTACAATGAGCAGTTCTTC
TRBJ1-5 TRBV7-2 NA NA CASSHPGQPQHF TGTGCCAGCAGCCACCCGGGTCAGCCCCAGCATTTT
TRBJ2-5 TRBV30 TRBD2 once CAREGGRIGTQYF TGTGCCCGGGAGGGGGGCCGAATTGGGACCCAGTACTTC
TRBJ2-7 TRBV4-1 NA NA CASSQPDRPYEQYF TGCGCCAGCAGCCAACCTGACAGGCCCTACGAGCAGTACTTC
TRBJ2-3 TRBV4-3 NA NA CASSQAEGATDTQYF TGCGCCAGCAGCCAAGCGGAGGGGGCAACAGATACGCAGTATTTT
TRBJ2-7 TRBV6-5 TRBD1 NA CASRRQGAYEQYF TGTGCCAGCAGAAGACAGGGGGCATACGAGCAGTACTTC
TRBJ2-7 TRBV9 NA few CASSVGGGIYEQYF TGTGCCAGCAGCGTAGGAGGAGGGATCTACGAGCAGTACTTC
TRBJ1-2 TRBV5-4 NA NA CASSLDARTGGYTF TGTGCCAGCAGCTTGGACGCGAGGACGGGTGGCTACACCTTC
TRBJ2-3 TRBV18 NA NA CASSLNSRSTDTQYF TGTGCCAGCTCTCTCAACTCGAGGAGCACAGATACGCAGTATTTT
TRBJ2-1 TRBV5-4 NA once CASRLVVGEQFF TGTGCCAGCAGATTGGTAGTGGGTGAGCAGTTCTTC
TRBJ2-1 TRBV6-5 TRBD2 NA CASSYSRRGGPNEQFF TGTGCCAGCAGTTACTCGCGTCGGGGGGGCCCCAATGAGCAGTTCTTC
TRBJ2-7 TRBV6-5 NA NA CASSPGTASDEQYF TGTGCCAGCAGTCCCGGGACTGCCTCGGACGAGCAGTACTTC
TRBJ2-1 TRBV19 NA NA CASRISAGYNEQFF TGTGCCAGTAGGATTAGTGCGGGCTACAATGAGCAGTTCTTC
TRBJ2-1 TRBV5-4 TRBD2 NA CASSLPLFLGEGNNEQFF TGTGCCAGCAGCTTGCCACTCTTTTTGGGGGAGGGAAACAATGAGCAGTTCTTC
TRBJ2-7 TRBV29-1 NA NA CSVERGTHEQYF TGCAGCGTTGAACGGGGAACCCACGAGCAGTACTTC
TRBJ2-1 TRBV5-1 TRBD2 NA CASKRDSNEQFF TGCGCCAGCAAGCGGGATAGCAATGAGCAGTTCTTC
TRBJ2-7 TRBV5-4 NA once CASSFTADSYEQYF TGTGCCAGCAGCTTTACGGCTGACTCCTACGAGCAGTACTTC